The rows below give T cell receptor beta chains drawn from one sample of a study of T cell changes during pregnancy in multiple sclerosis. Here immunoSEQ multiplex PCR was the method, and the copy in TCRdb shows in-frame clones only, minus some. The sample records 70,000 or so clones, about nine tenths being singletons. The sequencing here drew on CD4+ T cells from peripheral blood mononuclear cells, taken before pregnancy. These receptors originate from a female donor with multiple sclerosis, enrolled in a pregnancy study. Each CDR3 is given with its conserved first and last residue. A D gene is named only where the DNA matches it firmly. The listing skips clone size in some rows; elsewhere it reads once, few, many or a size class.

cdr3_aa: CASSFGQANNEQFF
cdr3_nt: TGTGCCAGCAGCTTTGGACAGGCTAACAATGAGCAGTTCTTC
v_call: TRBV7-2
d_call: TRBD1
j_call: TRBJ2-1
clone_size: -

cdr3_aa: CASSAGQGYGYTF
cdr3_nt: TGTGCCAGCAGTGCTGGACAGGGCTATGGCTACACCTTC
v_call: TRBV28
d_call: TRBD1
j_call: TRBJ1-2
clone_size: -

cdr3_aa: CASSPRGSNTGELFF
cdr3_nt: TGTGCCAGCAGCCCAAGGGGATCGAACACCGGGGAGCTGTTTTTT
v_call: TRBV6-5
d_call: -
j_call: TRBJ2-2
clone_size: -

cdr3_aa: CASSVYSYNSPLHF
cdr3_nt: TGTGCCAGCAGCGTATATTCTTATAATTCACCCCTCCACTTT
v_call: TRBV9
d_call: -
j_call: TRBJ1-6
clone_size: -

cdr3_aa: CACEQERGTYEQYF
cdr3_nt: TGTGCCTGTGAACAGGAACGAGGTACCTACGAGCAGTACTTC
v_call: TRBV30
d_call: -
j_call: TRBJ2-7
clone_size: -

cdr3_aa: CASSLGRNTEAFF
cdr3_nt: TGTGCCAGCAGTTTGGGCAGGAACACTGAAGCTTTCTTT
v_call: TRBV27
d_call: -
j_call: TRBJ1-1
clone_size: -

cdr3_aa: CASSLQGQLYGYTF
cdr3_nt: TGTGCCAGCAGCCTCCAAGGACAGCTATATGGCTACACCTTC
v_call: TRBV7-8
d_call: -
j_call: TRBJ1-2
clone_size: -

cdr3_aa: CASSLGTGNSPLHF
cdr3_nt: TGTGCCAGCAGCTTAGGGACGGGGAATTCACCCCTCCACTTT
v_call: TRBV11-2
d_call: -
j_call: TRBJ1-6
clone_size: -

cdr3_aa: CASSAKQGNADYGYTF
cdr3_nt: TGTGCCAGCTCAGCCAAACAGGGGAACGCGGACTATGGCTACACCTTC
v_call: TRBV18
d_call: TRBD1
j_call: TRBJ1-2
clone_size: -

cdr3_aa: CSGGTVQSDTQYF
cdr3_nt: TGCAGCGGCGGGACAGTGCAGTCAGATACGCAGTATTTT
v_call: TRBV29-1
d_call: -
j_call: TRBJ2-3
clone_size: -

cdr3_aa: CASSARTGKETQYF
cdr3_nt: TGCGCCAGCAGCGCCAGGACAGGGAAAGAGACCCAGTACTTC
v_call: TRBV5-1
d_call: TRBD1
j_call: TRBJ2-5
clone_size: -

cdr3_aa: CASTLEGAATQYF
cdr3_nt: TGTGCTAGTACGCTGGAGGGGGCGGCGACCCAGTACTTC
v_call: TRBV12-5
d_call: -
j_call: TRBJ2-5
clone_size: -

cdr3_aa: CASAGGARGYGYTF
cdr3_nt: TGTGCTAGTGCCGGGGGGGCGCGGGGCTATGGCTACACCTTC
v_call: TRBV12-5
d_call: -
j_call: TRBJ1-2
clone_size: -

cdr3_aa: CASSFRYRGSKTEAFF
cdr3_nt: TGTGCCAGCAGCTTCCGGTACAGGGGTTCAAAAACTGAAGCTTTCTTT
v_call: TRBV7-6
d_call: TRBD1
j_call: TRBJ1-1
clone_size: -

cdr3_aa: CASSQGETDEKLFF
cdr3_nt: TGTGCCAGCAGCCAGGGGGAAACGGATGAAAAACTGTTTTTT
v_call: TRBV2
d_call: TRBD1
j_call: TRBJ1-4
clone_size: -

cdr3_aa: CASSYGLAGNYNEQFF
cdr3_nt: TGCGCCAGCAGCTACGGACTAGCGGGAAACTACAATGAGCAGTTCTTC
v_call: TRBV4-1
d_call: TRBD2
j_call: TRBJ2-1
clone_size: -

cdr3_aa: CASAGLADTQYF
cdr3_nt: TGTGCCAGCGCGGGATTAGCAGATACGCAGTATTTT
v_call: TRBV9
d_call: -
j_call: TRBJ2-3
clone_size: -

cdr3_aa: CAISVQGNSPLHF
cdr3_nt: TGTGCCATCAGTGTTCAGGGTAATTCACCCCTCCACTTT
v_call: TRBV10-3
d_call: -
j_call: TRBJ1-6
clone_size: -

cdr3_aa: CASSPQGADSPLHF
cdr3_nt: TGTGCCAGCTCACCGCAGGGGGCCGATTCACCCCTCCACTTT
v_call: TRBV18
d_call: TRBD1
j_call: TRBJ1-6
clone_size: -

cdr3_aa: CASSFKAGGLPFDNEQFF
cdr3_nt: TGCGCCAGCAGCTTTAAAGCGGGAGGCCTTCCTTTCGACAATGAGCAGTTCTTC
v_call: TRBV5-1
d_call: TRBD2
j_call: TRBJ2-1
clone_size: -

cdr3_aa: CASSFSGFDTQYF
cdr3_nt: TGTGCCAGCTCATTCTCGGGGTTTGATACGCAGTATTTT
v_call: TRBV2
d_call: -
j_call: TRBJ2-3
clone_size: -

cdr3_aa: CASSPGTGNSYEQYF
cdr3_nt: TGTGCCAGCAGCCCCGGGACAGGCAACTCCTACGAGCAGTACTTC
v_call: TRBV7-9
d_call: TRBD1
j_call: TRBJ2-7
clone_size: -

cdr3_aa: CASSLVGGAAYTEAFF
cdr3_nt: TGTGCCAGCAGCTTAGTCGGAGGGGCCGCTTATACTGAAGCTTTCTTT
v_call: TRBV7-2
d_call: -
j_call: TRBJ1-1
clone_size: -

cdr3_aa: CASSPALAGADTQYF
cdr3_nt: TGTGCCAGCTCACCGGCATTAGCGGGAGCAGATACGCAGTATTTT
v_call: TRBV18
d_call: TRBD2
j_call: TRBJ2-3
clone_size: -

cdr3_aa: CASSGTFGSGRIYNEQFF
cdr3_nt: TGTGCCAGCAGCGGAACTTTTGGTAGCGGGAGAATCTACAATGAGCAGTTCTTC
v_call: TRBV9
d_call: TRBD2
j_call: TRBJ2-1
clone_size: -

cdr3_aa: CATSRDVSQPQHF
cdr3_nt: TGTGCCACCAGCAGAGATGTCAGTCAGCCCCAGCATTTT
v_call: TRBV15
d_call: -
j_call: TRBJ1-5
clone_size: -

cdr3_aa: CASSNGQGSRNTIYF
cdr3_nt: TGTGCCAGCAGCAACGGACAGGGGTCCCGAAACACCATATATTTT
v_call: TRBV28
d_call: TRBD1
j_call: TRBJ1-3
clone_size: -

cdr3_aa: CASRETGGLAKNIQYF
cdr3_nt: TGTGCCAGCAGGGAGACAGGGGGCTTGGCCAAAAACATTCAGTACTTC
v_call: TRBV5-6
d_call: TRBD1
j_call: TRBJ2-4
clone_size: -

cdr3_aa: CATHSGRTYEQYF
cdr3_nt: TGTGCCACCCATTCCGGGAGGACTTACGAGCAGTACTTC
v_call: TRBV19
d_call: TRBD2
j_call: TRBJ2-7
clone_size: -

cdr3_aa: CASSPPGTSSSEQYF
cdr3_nt: TGTGCCAGCAGCCCTCCCGGGACTAGTTCTTCGGAGCAGTACTTC
v_call: TRBV4-2
d_call: TRBD2
j_call: TRBJ2-7
clone_size: -

cdr3_aa: CASSVDSNYGYTF
cdr3_nt: TGTGCCAGCAGCGTAGACAGTAACTATGGCTACACCTTC
v_call: TRBV9
d_call: -
j_call: TRBJ1-2
clone_size: -

cdr3_aa: CASSLVRGNEQFF
cdr3_nt: TGTGCCAGCAGCCTAGTCCGGGGCAATGAGCAGTTCTTC
v_call: TRBV11-2
d_call: -
j_call: TRBJ2-1
clone_size: -

cdr3_aa: CASSQGTRGNQPQHF
cdr3_nt: TGTGCCAGCAGCCAAGGTACCCGGGGCAATCAGCCCCAGCATTTT
v_call: TRBV14
d_call: -
j_call: TRBJ1-5
clone_size: -

cdr3_aa: CASSHQGLAGGNEQFF
cdr3_nt: TGCGCCAGCAGCCACCAAGGACTAGCGGGAGGGAATGAGCAGTTCTTC
v_call: TRBV4-1
d_call: TRBD2
j_call: TRBJ2-1
clone_size: -

cdr3_aa: CASSPFQGEVNQPQHF
cdr3_nt: TGTGCCAGCTCACCATTCCAGGGGGAGGTAAATCAGCCCCAGCATTTT
v_call: TRBV18
d_call: TRBD1
j_call: TRBJ1-5
clone_size: once

cdr3_aa: CASSLLAGDGEKLFF
cdr3_nt: TGTGCCAGCAGCTTGCTAGCTGGCGATGGGGAAAAACTGTTTTTT
v_call: TRBV5-6
d_call: -
j_call: TRBJ1-4
clone_size: -

cdr3_aa: CASSLEGRGANTGELFF
cdr3_nt: TGCGCCAGCAGCTTGGAGGGGCGGGGAGCGAACACCGGGGAGCTGTTTTTT
v_call: TRBV5-1
d_call: -
j_call: TRBJ2-2
clone_size: -

cdr3_aa: CASSQGRAGNSYEQYF
cdr3_nt: TGTGCCAGCAGCCAAGGGCGGGCAGGCAACAGCTACGAGCAGTACTTC
v_call: TRBV9
d_call: -
j_call: TRBJ2-7
clone_size: -

cdr3_aa: CASSEEAGRRNWEAFF
cdr3_nt: TGTGCCAGCAGTGAAGAGGCAGGGAGGAGAAATTGGGAAGCTTTCTTT
v_call: TRBV2
d_call: -
j_call: TRBJ1-1
clone_size: few

cdr3_aa: CASQRSSGTVMNTEAFF
cdr3_nt: TGTGCCAGTCAACGGTCCTCCGGGACAGTGATGAACACTGAAGCTTTCTTT
v_call: TRBV2
d_call: TRBD1
j_call: TRBJ1-1
clone_size: once

cdr3_aa: CASSQDNSQPQHF
cdr3_nt: TGTGCCAGCAGCCAGGACAATAGTCAGCCCCAGCATTTT
v_call: TRBV2
d_call: -
j_call: TRBJ1-5
clone_size: -

cdr3_aa: CASSTGLAGGPETQYF
cdr3_nt: TGTGCCAGCAGCACAGGACTAGCGGGGGGGCCGGAGACCCAGTACTTC
v_call: TRBV5-6
d_call: TRBD2
j_call: TRBJ2-5
clone_size: -

cdr3_aa: CASSSSGTGLSNQPQHF
cdr3_nt: TGTGCCAGCAGCTCGTCCGGGACAGGATTGAGCAATCAGCCCCAGCATTTT
v_call: TRBV7-9
d_call: TRBD1
j_call: TRBJ1-5
clone_size: -

cdr3_aa: CASSLGDRGRETQYF
cdr3_nt: TGTGCCAGCAGCTTGGGAGACAGGGGGCGGGAGACCCAGTACTTC
v_call: TRBV5-4
d_call: TRBD1
j_call: TRBJ2-5
clone_size: -

cdr3_aa: CASSPTDRGYGYTF
cdr3_nt: TGTGCCAGCAGCCCCACCGACAGGGGCTATGGCTACACCTTC
v_call: TRBV7-8
d_call: TRBD1
j_call: TRBJ1-2
clone_size: -

cdr3_aa: CASRKRDEKLFF
cdr3_nt: TGTGCCAGCAGGAAGAGGGATGAAAAACTGTTTTTT
v_call: TRBV2
d_call: -
j_call: TRBJ1-4
clone_size: once

cdr3_aa: CASSQTRLANSPLHF
cdr3_nt: TGCGCCAGCAGCCAAACAAGACTCGCCAATTCACCCCTCCACTTT
v_call: TRBV4-3
d_call: -
j_call: TRBJ1-6
clone_size: -

cdr3_aa: CASSGSEQYF
cdr3_nt: TGTGCCAGCAGCGGCAGCGAGCAGTACTTC
v_call: TRBV7-9
d_call: -
j_call: TRBJ2-7
clone_size: -

cdr3_aa: CASSLPLDTQYF
cdr3_nt: TGTGCCAGCAGCTTGCCCCTGGATACGCAGTATTTT
v_call: TRBV5-4
d_call: -
j_call: TRBJ2-3
clone_size: -

cdr3_aa: CASSIAGRGTDTQYF
cdr3_nt: TGTGCCAGCAGCATAGCGGGAAGGGGCACAGATACGCAGTATTTT
v_call: TRBV5-4
d_call: TRBD2
j_call: TRBJ2-3
clone_size: -

cdr3_aa: CASSSRDTLNTEAFF
cdr3_nt: TGTGCCAGCAGCTCGAGGGACACCCTGAACACTGAAGCTTTCTTT
v_call: TRBV7-9
d_call: -
j_call: TRBJ1-1
clone_size: -

cdr3_aa: CASSLLAETNNEQFF
cdr3_nt: TGTGCCAGCAGCTTACTAGCGGAGACCAACAATGAGCAGTTCTTC
v_call: TRBV7-3
d_call: TRBD2
j_call: TRBJ2-1
clone_size: -

cdr3_aa: CASSSPTGPGGRAQYF
cdr3_nt: TGTGCCAGCAGCTCGCCGACGGGACCCGGGGGGAGAGCGCAGTACTTC
v_call: TRBV7-2
d_call: TRBD2
j_call: TRBJ2-7
clone_size: -

cdr3_aa: CASSLTKAGPYNEQFF
cdr3_nt: TGTGCCAGCAGCTTAACGAAGGCGGGGCCCTACAATGAGCAGTTCTTC
v_call: TRBV7-3
d_call: -
j_call: TRBJ2-1
clone_size: -

cdr3_aa: CASSEYPRGKIATEAFF
cdr3_nt: TGTGCCAGCAGTGAATATCCGAGGGGGAAGATAGCCACTGAAGCTTTCTTT
v_call: TRBV25-1
d_call: -
j_call: TRBJ1-1
clone_size: -